What follows are 19 T cell receptor beta chains derived from one specimen sequenced in a study of blood T cell repertoires in COVID-19 (dated by TCRdb to between 2020 and 2021). Libraries were prepared through the immunoSEQ multiplex PCR assay. TCRdb obtained this table from immuneACCESS and retained in-frame rearrangements with V and J assigned. These tables miss some clones; where compared with another copy, unresolved V genes account for less than half of the shortfall, and the remainder is unexplained. This sample comprises 200,000 to 250,000 clones, around 87% of them detected only once. The ten top clones hold around 6% of the sample. The sequenced material came from PBMCs or T cells enriched from blood (not recorded which). The receptors come from a woman in her twenties or thirties with acute COVID-19.

The chain links TRBV5-8 to TRBJ2-1, with TRBD1 matching over 11 bases. CDR3 length: 15 amino acids. V was pared by 4 bases and J by 8 bases, with 8 bases of the junction left unmatched. Germline CDR1 and CDR2: SGHTS and YDEGEE. The chain's CDR3 is CASSPGTGGWDEQFF. The CDR3 nucleotides read TGTGCCAGCAGCCCCGGGACAGGGGGATGGGATGAGCAGTTCTTC.

The rearrangement uses TRBV7-9 and TRBJ2-1, with a tentative D call TRBD2 (6 bases). This CDR3 is 16 amino acids long. V gave up 5 bases and J gave up 0 bases, with 14 bases separating them. The V gene's germline CDR1 is SEHNR and CDR2 FQNEAQ (reference sequence). Here the CDR3 DNA reads TGTGCCAGCAGCCCGCCTTACGGGAGCTCCTACAATGAGCAGTTCTTC. This gives the protein CASSPPYGSSYNEQFF. The variable domain in full, completed from reference TRBV7-9 and TRBJ2-1, reads DTGVSQNPRHKITKRGQNVTFRCDPISEHNRLYWYRQTLGQGPEFLTYFQNEAQLEKSRLLSDRFSAERPKGSFSTLEIQRTEQGDSAMYLCASSPPYGSSYNEQFFGPGTRLTVL.

As to this clone: Different DNA sequences within this sample yield the same CDR3. V usage is TRBV27 and J usage is TRBJ2-7; maybe TRBD2 (6 bases). The CDR3 is 14 amino acids. V lost 0 bases, J lost 2 bases, and 8 bases lay in between. The germline gives CDR1 MNHEY, CDR2 SMNVEV (reference sequence). CDR3 DNA: TGTGCCAGCAGTTTATCTGGGACTGCCTACGAGCAGTACTTC. It is translated as CASSLSGTAYEQYF.

Only a few counts were recorded for this clone. The chain links TRBV5-1 to TRBJ2-5; 9 bases are shared with TRBD1. V lost 2 bases to trimming and J lost 5 bases; unmatched junction nucleotides: 4. Per the germline V gene, CDR1 is SGHRS and CDR2 is YFSETQ. The CDR3 loop spans 14 amino acids. The DNA for the CDR3 is TGCGCCAGCAGCTTACAGGGGGCACTCGAGACCCAGTACTTC. Translating it yields CASSLQGALETQYF.

This rearrangement joins TRBV6-2 or TRBV6-3 to TRBJ1-1; tentative D call: TRBD1 (6 bases). CDR3 size: 13 residues. Germline lookup yields CDR1 MNHEY and CDR2 SVGEGT. Trimming stripped 2 bases from V and 8 bases from J, with 12 bases between. CDR3 in amino acids: CASSYTYRAEAFF. In nucleotides, the CDR3 is TGTGCCAGCAGTTACACCTACAGGGCCGAAGCTTTCTTT.

The V gene is TRBV15, the J gene TRBJ2-5; 9 nucleotides agree with TRBD2. The ends lost 2 bases at V and 4 bases at J; junction bases unmatched: 11. The CDR3 runs to 17 residues. Per the germline V gene, CDR1 is LNHNV and CDR2 is YYDKDF (reference sequence). The CDR3 DNA sequence: TGTGCCACCAGCAGAACTGGCGGGAGGGCCGAGGGAGAGACCCAGTACTTC. Amino acids: CATSRTGGRAEGETQYF.

CDR3 residues: CASLDFPGYEQYF. The CDR3 DNA reads as TGTGCCAGCCTTGACTTCCCGGGCTACGAGCAGTACTTC. This rearrangement joins TRBV28 to TRBJ2-7; no firm D call. The CDR3 covers 13 residues. The V gene lost 8 bases and the J gene lost 3 bases, with 14 bases spanning the gap. Germline V gene sequence: CDR1 MDHEN, CDR2 SYDVKM.

The chain links TRBV28 to TRBJ2-3; TRBD2 might be the D (6 bases). Germline CDR1 MDHEN, CDR2 SYDVKM. Trimming stripped 2 bases from V and 2 bases from J, with 11 bases between. The CDR3 runs 15 residues. CDR3 region: CASSLVSGFTDTQYF. CDR3 nucleotide sequence: TGTGCCAGCAGTTTAGTCAGCGGGTTCACAGATACGCAGTATTTT.

The J gene is TRBJ1-3, the V gene TRBV6-2 or TRBV6-3; tentatively, D is TRBD1 (6 bases). CDR3 length equals 14 residues. Trimming cost V 2 bases and J 1 base, with 6 bases left between them. Per germline, CDR1 MNHEY and CDR2 SVGEGT. CDR3 DNA: TGTGCCAGCAGTTACGGGACATCTGGAAACACCATATATTTT. Protein product: CASSYGTSGNTIYF.

The chain is built from TRBV7-2 and TRBJ1-6; 7 positions match TRBD1. V dropped 5 bases and J dropped 9; count of bases not matched to a gene: 10. Germline values: CDR1 SGHTA, CDR2 FQGNSA. The CDR3 runs to 15 residues. This chain's CDR3 is CASSPQTGPGSPLHF. As DNA, the CDR3 is TGTGCCAGCAGCCCACAGACAGGGCCCGGTTCACCCCTCCACTTT. Full variable domain (outside the CDR3, taken from reference TRBV7-2 and TRBJ1-6): GAGVSQSPSNKVTEKGKDVELRCDPISGHTALYWYRQSLGQGLEFLIYFQGNSAPDKSGLPSDRFSAERTGGSVSTLTIQRTQQEDSAVYLCASSPQTGPGSPLHFGNGTRLTVT.

J is TRBJ2-2 and V is TRBV12-5, with 7 bases lining up with TRBD2. The CDR3 length is 16 residues. Trimming removed 8 bases from V and 3 bases from J; junction bases left unmatched: 12. Germline CDR1 reads LGHNT; CDR2 reads FRNRAP. CDR3 DNA: TGTGCTAGTAATTTGCAACGGGGGGAGGACACCGGGGAGCTGTTTTTT. This codes for CASNLQRGEDTGELFF.

The chain recombines TRBV19 with TRBJ2-5; 7 positions agree with TRBD1. J gave up 5 bases and V 6 bases, and 6 bases lay outside the gene matches. Germline CDR1 reads LNHDA; CDR2 reads SQIVND (reference sequence). The CDR3 consists of 13 residues. CDR3 DNA sequence: TGTGCCAGTAGCCCGACAGGGTTGGAGACCCAGTACTTC. This gives the protein CASSPTGLETQYF.

The chain carries TRBV13 and TRBJ2-5, with D perhaps matching TRBD2 (6 bases). V lost 6 bases, J lost 2 bases, and 13 bases lay in between. CDR1 is PRHDT, CDR2 FYEKMQ, per germline (reference sequence). CDR3 length equals 14 residues. CDR3 sequence reads: CASRTRTEQETQYF. The CDR3 DNA follows: TGTGCCAGCAGGACTAGGACGGAACAAGAGACCCAGTACTTC.

The chain links TRBV7-9 to TRBJ2-7; D ambiguous. The CDR3 runs to 16 residues. Germline V lookup: CDR1 SEHNR, CDR2 FQNEAQ (reference sequence). V was clipped by 5 bases and J by 3 bases, with 20 bases between them. The CDR3 DNA reads TGTGCCAGCAGCCCCACTCGACCCGGAGAGAGCTACGAGCAGTACTTC. Its translation is CASSPTRPGESYEQYF.

The chain uses TRBV9 and TRBJ2-5; TRBD2 is a possible D gene (6 bases). This CDR3 has 14 amino acids. Germline CDR1 is SGDLS and CDR2 is YYNGEE. Trimming pared 0 bases from V and 0 bases from J, leaving 6 bases between. The CDR3 loop reads CASSVGGDQETQYF. The CDR3, as DNA: TGTGCCAGCAGCGTAGGGGGGGACCAAGAGACCCAGTACTTC. Supplemented by reference TRBV9 and TRBJ2-5, the full variable domain reads DSGVTQTPKHLITATGQRVTLRCSPRSGDLSVYWYQQSLDQGLQFLIQYYNGEERAKGNILERFSAQQFPDLHSELNLSSLELGDSALYFCASSVGGDQETQYFGPGTRLLVL.

The genes are TRBV30 and TRBJ1-1; D remains ambiguous. Trimming cost V 0 bases and J 5 bases, with 7 bases left between them. This CDR3 comprises 12 residues. The germline CDR1 and CDR2 sequences are GTSNPN and SVGIG (reference sequence). CDR3 residues: CAWSVVRTEAFF. In DNA, the CDR3 is TGTGCCTGGAGTGTAGTTCGGACTGAAGCTTTCTTT.

The chain combines TRBV7-9 with TRBJ2-5, with 9 nucleotides matching TRBD2. Germline loops: CDR1 SEHNR, CDR2 FQNEAQ (reference sequence). V shed 1 base, J shed 4 bases, and the junction held 7 bases outside the gene matches. The length of the CDR3 is 16 residues. The CDR3 spells CASSLVASGIAETQYF. The CDR3 DNA follows: TGTGCCAGCAGCTTAGTGGCTAGCGGGATTGCAGAGACCCAGTACTTC.

The V and J genes are TRBV29-1 and TRBJ2-3; tentative D call: TRBD2 (6 bases). The CDR3 runs to 15 residues. V was trimmed by 5 bases and J by 1 base, leaving 16 bases between them. CDR1 is SQVTM and CDR2 is ANQGSEA in the germline V gene. The chain's CDR3 is CSVSGTQRGTDTQYF. CDR3 DNA: TGCAGCGTTTCCGGGACTCAGCGAGGCACAGATACGCAGTATTTT.

This clone was detected only once. The chain joins TRBV7-6 to TRBJ2-7; weak D call: TRBD2 (5 bases). Germline lookup yields CDR1 SGHVS and CDR2 FNYEAQ. Trimming stripped 5 bases from V and 7 bases from J, with 12 bases between. The CDR3 length is 12 residues. CDR3: CASSRLEGEQYF. CDR3 coding DNA: TGTGCCAGCAGCAGGCTAGAGGGTGAGCAGTACTTC.